These T cell receptor beta chains were read from a single sample in a study of memory CD4+ T cells and cytomegalovirus serostatus. Some clones are missing from TCRdb's copy, which holds only in-frame ones; the method was immunoSEQ multiplex PCR. Of some 44,000 clones listed, approximately 82% are singletons. Sequenced material: memory CD4+ T cells from blood. Receptors originate from an adult in good health and CMV-seronegative. CDR3s include the opening cysteine and the closing phenylalanine or tryptophan. The D gene is left open where the match is weak. Part of the rows lack a size; the others show once, few, many or a class for expanded clones.

v_gene	j_gene	abundance	d_gene	CDR3nt	CDR3aa
TRBV5-6	TRBJ1-6	few	NA	TGTGCCAGCAGCCGGACTTATAATTCACCCCTCCACTTT	CASSRTYNSPLHF
TRBV19	TRBJ2-7	NA	NA	TGTGCCAGTAGTGTATCCGGGGGCTACGAGCAGTACTTC	CASSVSGGYEQYF
TRBV9	TRBJ2-4	NA	TRBD2	TGTGCCAGCAGCGGATCCGGGACTAGCGGGTCCAAAAACATTCAGTACTTC	CASSGSGTSGSKNIQYF
TRBV6-1	TRBJ1-1	NA	NA	TGTGCCAGCAACAGACACATGAACACTGAAGCTTTCTTT	CASNRHMNTEAFF
TRBV7-3	TRBJ1-6	NA	NA	TGTGCCAGCAGCTTCGGGACCTCAGATTCACCCCTCCACTTT	CASSFGTSDSPLHF
TRBV7-6	TRBJ1-1	medium-sized	TRBD1	TGTGCCAGCAGCTTCCGACCGGGACAGGGGACCACTGAAGCTTTCTTT	CASSFRPGQGTTEAFF
TRBV28	TRBJ2-7	NA	NA	TGTGCCAGCAGTTTAGGTATCTACGAGCAGTACTTC	CASSLGIYEQYF
TRBV10-3	TRBJ1-6	NA	NA	TGTGCCACTCGGATGGGTATCACAGGGTATCATTCACCCCTCCACTTT	CATRMGITGYHSPLHF
TRBV19	TRBJ2-3	NA	TRBD1	TGTGCCAGTAGTAGCTTACAGGGGAGCACAGATACGCAGTATTTT	CASSSLQGSTDTQYF
TRBV7-9	TRBJ1-6	few	NA	TGTGCCAGCAGCTTATCCCTACAGGCTGGTAATTCACCCCTCCACTTT	CASSLSLQAGNSPLHF
TRBV2	TRBJ1-1	NA	TRBD1	TGTGCCAGCAGCCTACCGGGACAGGGGGTCTTGAACACTGAAGCTTTCTTT	CASSLPGQGVLNTEAFF
TRBV6-5	TRBJ2-4	NA	TRBD2	TGTGCCAGCAGTTACTTCGGGGGGGTAGCCAAAAACATTCAGTACTTC	CASSYFGGVAKNIQYF
TRBV7-9	TRBJ1-2	NA	NA	TGTGCCAGCAGCTTAGGGGCAGGTCCGTATGGCTACACCTTC	CASSLGAGPYGYTF
TRBV5-1	TRBJ2-7	NA	NA	TGCGCCAGCAGCGAGGCTCAGGCGGGGGCCGCCTACGAGCAGTACTTC	CASSEAQAGAAYEQYF
TRBV6-1	TRBJ2-7	NA	NA	TGTGCCAGCAGTAGACAGTACGAGCAGTACTTC	CASSRQYEQYF
TRBV6-5	TRBJ2-7	few	NA	TGTGCCAGCAGATATCGTACGTGGGGCAACTACGAGCAGTACTTC	CASRYRTWGNYEQYF
TRBV6-1	TRBJ2-5	few	NA	TGTGCCAGCAGTGCGAGAAAAGAGACCCAGTACTTC	CASSARKETQYF
TRBV28	TRBJ1-4	NA	NA	TGTGCCAGCAGTTCTCCAGGGGCAACTAATGAAAAACTGTTTTTT	CASSSPGATNEKLFF
TRBV6-4	TRBJ1-5	NA	NA	TGTGCCAGCGCAAATGGGGGTACTCAGCCCCAGCATTTT	CASANGGTQPQHF
TRBV2	TRBJ1-2	NA	TRBD1	TGTGCCAGCACAAAAACCGGGACAGGGAGGACCTACACCTTC	CASTKTGTGRTYTF
TRBV30	TRBJ1-4	once	NA	TGTGCCTGGAGTACAGGGATCAATGAAAAACTGTTTTTT	CAWSTGINEKLFF
TRBV6-5	TRBJ1-2	NA	NA	TGTGCCAGCAGGGCTGGGGAGCAAGTATATGGCTACACCTTC	CASRAGEQVYGYTF
TRBV4-1	TRBJ2-5	NA	NA	TGCGCCAGCAGCCAGAACCATTTCAGGGGAGAGACCCAGTACTTC	CASSQNHFRGETQYF
TRBV28	TRBJ1-5	NA	NA	TGTGCCAGCAGTTTAGCAGTTAGCAATCAGCCCCAGCATTTT	CASSLAVSNQPQHF
TRBV7-2	TRBJ2-5	NA	TRBD2	TGTGCCAGCAGCTTAGCGGGGGGGATGAGGGCCCAGTACTTC	CASSLAGGMRAQYF
TRBV6-6	TRBJ2-7	once	NA	TGTGCCAGCAGTTATTTACTAGGTGCCTACGAGCAGTACTTC	CASSYLLGAYEQYF
TRBV5-4	TRBJ1-2	once	NA	TGTGCCAGCAGCCCGGGACTCCCGGGCTATGGCTACACCTTC	CASSPGLPGYGYTF
TRBV5-1	TRBJ2-7	NA	NA	TGCGCCAGCAGCTTGGCCGGGGGACAGCTCTACGAGCAGTACTTC	CASSLAGGQLYEQYF
TRBV2	TRBJ1-1	few	NA	TGTGCCAGCAGTGGTCGGGCTTCGAACACTGAAGCTTTCTTT	CASSGRASNTEAFF
TRBV4-2	TRBJ2-5	NA	TRBD1	TGTGCCAGCAGCCAAGGAGGGACAGAAGAGACCCAGTACTTC	CASSQGGTEETQYF
TRBV7-9	TRBJ2-1	NA	NA	TGTGCCAGCAGCACAAAACTCGTGGGGAATGAGCAGTTCTTC	CASSTKLVGNEQFF
TRBV9	TRBJ2-2	NA	NA	TGTGCCAGCAGCGCCAGAGGTCAAGGGAGGAACACCGGGGAGCTGTTTTTT	CASSARGQGRNTGELFF
TRBV27	TRBJ1-2	once	NA	TGTGCCAGCAGTTTAAGGAACGGGTTGGGCGGCTACACCTTC	CASSLRNGLGGYTF
TRBV19	TRBJ1-1	NA	NA	TGTGCCAGTAGTCTTGGCATTGAAGCTTTCTTT	CASSLGIEAFF
TRBV4-1	TRBJ1-1	NA	NA	TGCGCCAGCAGCCAAGATCAGGTTGTTGGGCGCGAAGCTTTCTTT	CASSQDQVVGREAFF
TRBV7-3	TRBJ1-1	few	NA	TGTGCCAGCAGATCACAGGGAAACACTGAAGCTTTCTTT	CASRSQGNTEAFF
TRBV11-3	TRBJ2-1	NA	NA	TGTGCCAGCAGCTTAGAGGACACTGAGCAGTTCTTC	CASSLEDTEQFF
TRBV28	TRBJ2-2	NA	NA	TGTGCCAGCAGCACACCCGGACTCAAAACCGGGGAGCTGTTTTTT	CASSTPGLKTGELFF
TRBV7-7	TRBJ1-1	NA	NA	TGTGCCAGCAGCTTGGGATCGAACACTGAAGCTTTCTTT	CASSLGSNTEAFF
TRBV5-1	TRBJ1-4	NA	TRBD1	TGCGCCAGCAGGACCGGACAGGGGAGATCTAATGAAAAACTGTTTTTT	CASRTGQGRSNEKLFF
TRBV5-4	TRBJ2-3	NA	NA	TGTGCCAGCAGCTTGCGGCGGGGGCACACAGATACGCAGTATTTT	CASSLRRGHTDTQYF